The 30 T cell receptor beta chains below all came from one sample that was sequenced in a study of identical twins. One entry per CDR3 protein results from TCRdb running MiXCR on the 5' RACE reads. The sample yields fewer than 550,000 distinct CDR3 sequences, over 12% seen once. This sample was shared with a second study, whose subject was yellow fever vaccine responses in identical twins.

The source material was CD4+ T cells sorted from blood. Every receptor here comes from a woman younger than 30 in good health.

This clonotype has just a few counts. The rearrangement links TRBV28 to TRBJ2-7, with a weak D call TRBD1 (6 bases). Germline V gives CDR1 MDHEN, CDR2 SYDVKM. The CDR3 totals 12 residues. Trimming removed 5 bases from V and 6 bases from J, with 11 bases in between. CDR3 region: CASSRQVSEQYF. CDR3 coding DNA: TGTGCCAGCAGTCGACAGGTTTCCGAGCAGTACTTC.

This clonotype showed up just a few times. The chain links TRBV5-6 to TRBJ1-3; 8 nucleotides align to TRBD1. The CDR3 loop spans 16 amino acids. Germline-derived CDR1 and CDR2 are SGHDT and YYEEEE. J gave up 9 bases and V 0 bases, and 11 bases lay outside the gene matches. The CDR3 protein is CASSLEGLTGAPTIYF. The CDR3 region has the DNA TGTGCCAGCAGCTTGGAAGGCTTGACAGGGGCGCCCACCATATATTTT.

This clonotype occurred many times. The V gene is TRBV29-1, the J gene TRBJ2-6, with TRBD1 identical over 9 bases. The CDR3 is 15 residues long. V shed 6 bases and J 2 bases; nucleotides not matched to a gene: 5. Germline-derived CDR1 and CDR2 are SQVTM and ANQGSEA. CDR3 in DNA: TGCAGCGTCGGACAGGGGACCGCTGGGGCCAACGTCCTGACTTTC. It is translated as CSVGQGTAGANVLTF.

This clonotype was seen at least ten times. The chain links TRBV5-1 to TRBJ2-3; D tentatively reads TRBD1 or TRBD2 (5 bases each). Germline loops: CDR1 SGHRS, CDR2 YFSETQ. V was pared by 7 bases and J by 1 base, with 19 bases between. This CDR3 comprises 16 residues. Here the CDR3 DNA reads TGCGCCAGCCTGAAAGAATCGGGGCTGGGCACAGATACGCAGTATTTT. It is translated as CASLKESGLGTDTQYF.

J is TRBJ2-5 and V is TRBV20-1, with 13 bases that match TRBD2. Germline-derived CDR1 and CDR2 are DFQATT and SNEGSKA (reference sequence). The CDR3 is made up of 16 amino acids. After removal of 6 bases from V and 5 bases from J, the junction contained 12 bases not matched to a gene. The CDR3: CSAVDGLAGVRETQYF. CDR3 sequence (DNA): TGCAGTGCGGTTGATGGACTAGCGGGAGTCCGGGAGACCCAGTACTTC.

The rearrangement links TRBV29-1 to TRBJ1-3, with 10 bases identical to TRBD1. Germline V gene lookup returns CDR1 SQVTM and CDR2 ANQGSEA. V lost 7 bases to trimming and J lost 4 bases; unmatched junction nucleotides: 7. This CDR3 contains 14 residues. CDR3 region: CSAWDRGGGNTIYF. For the CDR3, the DNA is TGCAGCGCTTGGGACAGGGGAGGAGGAAACACCATATATTTT. Looking up the rest from reference TRBV29-1 and TRBJ1-3 gives the full variable domain: SAVISQKPSRDICQRGTSLTIQCQVDSQVTMMFWYRQQPGQSLTLIATANQGSEATYESGFVIDKFPISRPNLTFSTLTVSNMSPEDSSIYLCSAWDRGGGNTIYFGEGSWLTVV.

The gene calls are TRBV29-1 and TRBJ2-1; the D gene is possibly TRBD2 (7 bases). The germline V gene has CDR1 SQVTM and CDR2 ANQGSEA. Trimming stripped 3 bases from V and 3 bases from J, with 15 bases between. This CDR3 is built from 15 residues. The CDR3 loop is CSVDGGRGSYNEQFF. In nucleotides, the CDR3 is TGCAGCGTTGATGGGGGGCGCGGGAGCTACAATGAGCAGTTCTTC.

This clonotype occurred many times. J is TRBJ1-3 and V is TRBV24-1; TRBD1 matches at 7 bases. The germline V gene encodes CDR1 KGHDR and CDR2 SFDVKD. The J segment lost 8 bases and the V segment lost 2 bases, leaving 11 bases of the junction unmatched. This CDR3 is built from 16 residues. CDR3 DNA: TGTGCCACCAGTGATTCCCGGACAGGACGGTCTGACACCATATATTTT. Its translation: CATSDSRTGRSDTIYF.

This chain connects TRBV5-1 to TRBJ1-4; D uncertain. This CDR3 spans 14 amino acids. Germline CDR1 SGHRS, CDR2 YFSETQ. Trimming shortened V by 4 bases and J by 8 bases, and 15 bases separated the two germline ends. CDR3 nucleotide sequence: TGCGCCAGCAGCCCTGATCTGGCCGGCGAAAAACTGTTTTTT. Protein: CASSPDLAGEKLFF.

This clonotype was seen a few times. The chain links TRBV5-5 to TRBJ2-5, with a tentative D call TRBD2 (6 bases). The CDR3 covers 15 residues. Germline V gene sequence: CDR1 SGHKS, CDR2 YYEKEE (reference sequence). The V end lost 2 bases, the J end lost 2 bases, and 13 bases lay between the germline ends. The CDR3 coding sequence is TGTGCCAGCAGCTTTGGAGGGGCGCGTCAAGAGACCCAGTACTTC. Encoded protein: CASSFGGARQETQYF.

The gene calls are TRBV27 and TRBJ2-1, with 8 positions matching TRBD2. Germline V gene sequence: CDR1 MNHEY, CDR2 SMNVEV (reference sequence). J was trimmed by 12 bases and V by 2 bases; bases with no gene match: 15. The CDR3 is 16 residues long. As DNA, the CDR3 is TGTGCCAGCAGTTTACTCGCAGCGGGAGCTATCGGGGGGCAGTTCTTC. Translating gives CASSLLAAGAIGGQFF.

The chain couples TRBV12-5 to TRBJ2-3, with 7 bases matching TRBD2. CDR3 size: 16 residues. The germline gives CDR1 LGHNT, CDR2 FRNRAP. Losses at the gene ends were 2 bases for V and 2 bases for J; bases not matched to a gene: 7. The CDR3 sequence: CASGLRLADSTDTQYF. For the CDR3, the DNA is TGTGCTAGTGGTTTGAGGCTAGCGGATTCCACAGATACGCAGTATTTT.

The V and J genes are TRBV20-1 and TRBJ2-3, with D uncertain. Per the germline V gene, CDR1 is DFQATT and CDR2 is SNEGSKA (reference sequence). This CDR3 region has 14 residues. V dropped 0 bases and J dropped 2 bases, with 9 bases sitting between them. The CDR3 region has the DNA TGCAGTGCTAGAGATCGGTCAAACACAGATACGCAGTATTTT. Protein: CSARDRSNTDTQYF.

This clonotype has a handful of counts. The rearrangement links TRBV15 to TRBJ2-7; the D is unclear. The CDR3 covers 15 residues. The germline CDR1 and CDR2 sequences are LNHNV and YYDKDF (reference sequence). V was cut by 0 bases and J by 1 base, with 10 bases left in between. The CDR3 nucleotides are TGTGCCACCAGCAGAGATTTGGTAGTTTCCTACGAGCAGTACTTC. It codes for CATSRDLVVSYEQYF.

This clonotype came up a few times. The chain is built from TRBV3-1 and TRBJ2-2; 8 bases match TRBD1. Germline assignment: CDR1 LGHDT and CDR2 YNNKEL (reference sequence). This CDR3 has 16 residues. The ends lost 5 bases at V and 0 bases at J; junction bases unmatched: 5. The CDR3 DNA sequence: TGTGCCAGCAGCAGGGACAGGACCACGAACACCGGGGAGCTGTTTTTT. Translating it yields CASSRDRTTNTGELFF. The variable domain in full, completed from reference TRBV3-1 and TRBJ2-2, reads DTAVSQTPKYLVTQMGNDKSIKCEQNLGHDTMYWYKQDSKKFLKIMFSYNNKELIINETVPNRFSPKSPDKAHLNLHINSLELGDSAVYFCASSRDRTTNTGELFFGEGSRLTVL.

The genes are TRBV29-1 and TRBJ2-7, with D perhaps TRBD1 (6 bases). Trimming stripped 5 bases from V and 3 bases from J, with 11 bases between. There are 12 residues in the CDR3. Per the germline V gene, CDR1 is SQVTM and CDR2 is ANQGSEA. The CDR3 nucleotides are TGCAGCGTTCCCAACAGGGACTACGAGCAGTACGTC. Its protein product is CSVPNRDYEQYV.

V and J are TRBV11-1 and TRBJ2-1; D is undetermined. The CDR3 sequence is 12 residues long. From germline, CDR1 is SGHAT and CDR2 FQDESV (reference sequence). The V end lost 2 bases, the J end lost 10 bases, and 9 bases lay between the germline ends. The CDR3 DNA sequence: TGTGCCAGCAGCTTAAACGTGGGGGAGCAGTTCTTC. Protein sequence: CASSLNVGEQFF.

The V gene is TRBV12-3 or TRBV12-4, the J gene TRBJ2-2; D unclear. This CDR3 is 14 amino acids long. V shed 8 bases and J shed 0 bases, with 10 bases lying between them. CDR3 region: CASRRYANTGELFF. CDR3 DNA sequence: TGTGCCAGCCGTCGCTACGCGAACACCGGGGAGCTGTTTTTT.

The chain carries TRBV7-6 and TRBJ1-2; 8 bases match TRBD1. CDR1 is SGHVS, CDR2 FNYEAQ, per germline. V lost 5 bases, J lost 7 bases, and 15 bases stayed unmatched. The CDR3 consists of 16 residues. Written as DNA, the CDR3 is TGTGCCAGCAGCCCAACTGGATTCACAGGGGGTAGTGGCTACACCTTC. This encodes CASSPTGFTGGSGYTF.

V usage is TRBV29-1 and J usage is TRBJ2-7; 9 bases align to TRBD1. This CDR3 comprises 13 residues. The J segment lost 3 bases and the V segment lost 6 bases, leaving 6 bases of the junction unmatched. The V gene's germline CDR1 is SQVTM and CDR2 ANQGSEA. The CDR3 DNA reads as TGCAGCGTGCCGGGACAGGGACTCTACGAGCAGTACTTC. Translated, it gives CSVPGQGLYEQYF.

This clonotype was seen a few times. The genes are TRBV24-1 and TRBJ2-2, with 8 bases matching TRBD1. Germline values: CDR1 KGHDR, CDR2 SFDVKD. The junction had 7 bases not matched to a gene; V was cut back by 7 bases and J by 1 base. The CDR3 loop spans 16 amino acids. As DNA, the CDR3 is TGTGCCACCAGAGCAACCGGGACAGGGAACACCGGGGAGCTGTTTTTT. This translates into CATRATGTGNTGELFF.

This clonotype was found a few times. The chain is built from TRBV29-1 and TRBJ2-5; D remains unclear. This CDR3 has 15 amino acids. Germline CDR1 reads SQVTM; CDR2 reads ANQGSEA. V lost 3 bases and J lost 4, with 18 bases in between. The CDR3 DNA follows: TGCAGCGTTGATCACGGGCCCTGGGCCTCAGAGACCCAGTACTTC. It codes for CSVDHGPWASETQYF.

The chain couples TRBV15 to TRBJ2-7; 7 bases agree with TRBD2. Trimming removed 1 base from V and 6 bases from J; junction bases left unmatched: 6. Germline V gene data show CDR1 as LNHNV and CDR2 as YYDKDF (reference sequence). The CDR3 extends over 14 amino acids. In DNA form, the CDR3 reads TGTGCCACCAGCAGAGGCGGGGGAGAGTTCGAGCAGTACTTC. It translates to CATSRGGGEFEQYF.

This clonotype was picked up a small number of times. The chain joins TRBV12-3 or TRBV12-4 to TRBJ2-2, with TRBD1 identical over 11 bases. The CDR3 totals 16 residues. Germline trimming cut 5 bases from V and 5 bases from J; bases unmatched to any gene: 7. The DNA for the CDR3 is TGTGCCAGCAGTCCCGGACAGGGGGCAGGGACCGGGGAGCTGTTTTTT. Translation: CASSPGQGAGTGELFF.

The V call is TRBV18, the J call TRBJ1-1; no reliable D call. Germline V gene data show CDR1 as KGHSH and CDR2 as LQKENI. The CDR3 is 16 amino acids. V was clipped by 0 bases and J by 1 base, with 12 bases between them. CDR3 amino acids: CASSPPSSQGNTEAFF. The CDR3, as DNA: TGTGCCAGCTCACCACCGTCGTCACAAGGGAACACTGAAGCTTTCTTT. The full variable domain, with the rest looked up from reference TRBV18 and TRBJ1-1, is NAGVMQNPRHLVRRRGQEARLRCSPMKGHSHVYWYRQLPEEGLKFMVYLQKENIIDESGMPKERFSAEFPKEGPSILRIQQVVRGDSAAYFCASSPPSSQGNTEAFFGQGTRLTVV.

This CDR3 is CASSIGLAGRSTDTQYF. CDR3 in DNA: TGCGCCAGCAGCATCGGACTAGCGGGACGCAGCACAGATACGCAGTATTTT. This chain uses TRBV5-1 with TRBJ2-3; 12 positions agree with TRBD2. With 4 bases clipped from V and 0 bases from J, the junction kept 6 bases outside the gene matches. CDR3 length: 17 residues. Germline V gene lookup returns CDR1 SGHRS and CDR2 YFSETQ. Using reference TRBV5-1 and TRBJ2-3 for the parts outside the CDR3, the full variable domain is KAGVTQTPRYLIKTRGQQVTLSCSPISGHRSVSWYQQTPGQGLQFLFEYFSETQRNKGNFPGRFSGRQFSNSRSEMNVSTLELGDSALYLCASSIGLAGRSTDTQYFGPGTRLTVL.

The chain uses TRBV29-1 and TRBJ2-1; the match to TRBD2 covers 8 bases. The germline CDR1 and CDR2 sequences are SQVTM and ANQGSEA. The CDR3 sequence is 12 residues long. V lost 5 bases, J lost 8 bases, and 5 bases stayed unmatched. The CDR3 reads CSVSGGGYEQFF. The CDR3 coding sequence is TGCAGCGTTAGCGGGGGAGGGTATGAGCAGTTCTTC.

This clonotype was detected only a few times. The V call is TRBV5-1, the J call TRBJ2-1, with TRBD2 matching over 9 bases. V was pared by 0 bases and J by 6 bases, with 4 bases of the junction left unmatched. Looked up from germline, CDR1 is SGHRS and CDR2 is YFSETQ. The CDR3 consists of 15 residues. CDR3 DNA: TGCGCCAGCAGCTTGGCTCTAGCGGGGTTCAATGAGCAGTTCTTC. Translated, it gives CASSLALAGFNEQFF.

V and J are TRBV10-3 and TRBJ1-1; D not resolved. V shed 6 bases and J shed 2 bases, with 7 bases lying between them. Looked up from germline, CDR1 is ENHRY and CDR2 is SYGVKD. This CDR3 has 12 amino acids. The CDR3 loop reads CAIRGSNTEAFF. CDR3 nucleotides: TGTGCCATCAGGGGCTCCAACACTGAAGCTTTCTTT.

This clonotype has at least ten counts. The chain couples TRBV7-2 to TRBJ2-2, with TRBD1 matching 8 bases. Germline V gene sequence: CDR1 SGHTA, CDR2 FQGNSA. The CDR3 covers 15 residues. Unmatched junction bases numbered 4, after V lost 6 bases and J lost 1 base. As DNA, the CDR3 is TGTGCCAGCAGTTTCGGGACAGGGAACACCGGGGAGCTGTTTTTT. Translating gives CASSFGTGNTGELFF.